This T cell receptor (beta chain) was obtained from a study of T cell responses to AZD1222 COVID-19 vaccine. Germline V gene data show CDR1 as MNHEY and CDR2 as SMNVEV (reference sequence). This CDR3 contains 16 residues. V lost 0 bases and J lost 0, with 11 bases in between. TCRdb keeps only in-frame clones here, not all; method: immunoSEQ multiplex PCR. The sample has 250,000 to 300,000 clones, approximately 94% seen once; the top ten hold roughly 0.51%. In regard to this clone: Its antigen is undetermined.

Study-wide points: Spike-wide coverage was observed for vaccine-associated CD4 TCRs, with dominant responses at 160-218 and 743-854.

The receptor was isolated from an adult who received the AZD1222 COVID-19 vaccine. The chain joins TRBV27 to TRBJ1-1; perhaps TRBD1 as D (6 bases). Here the sequenced sample was peripheral blood, taken 28 days after the second AZD1222 dose. The CDR3 region has the DNA TGTGCCAGCAGTTTATCCCGGACAGCGATGAACACTGAAGCTTTCTTT. It translates to CASSLSRTAMNTEAFF.